This T cell receptor (beta chain) was recorded in a study of cytomegalovirus exposure and HLA in healthy donors. Study conclusions and caveats: Common viral pathogens (according to a later analysis) appeared linked to several of the most significant clusters. The study listed under 200 cytomegalovirus-associated TCR beta chains. According to a later analysis, donors in an Asian-associated ancestry cluster reportedly had fewer N-insertions than the roughly 670-donor mean.

CDR1 and CDR2 (germline): SGHTA, FQGNSA. V gave up 3 bases and J gave up 1 base, with 6 bases separating them. This CDR3 contains 13 residues. For this clone: Its antigen is unidentified. The sample carries other DNA sequences with the same CDR3.

Primers for the PCR totalled 60 Vbeta and 13 Jbeta. Measured with immunoSEQ multiplex PCR; TCRdb has only the in-frame clones, and not every one. The sample records some 180,000 clones, around 76% being singletons. The chain is built from TRBV7-2 and TRBJ1-1; possible D gene TRBD1, 5 bases. The sequence came from a man aged 40-50 years in good health and CMV-seronegative. Specimen: PBMCs. CDR3 DNA sequence: TGTGCCAGCAGCTTTCAGGGGAACACTGAAGCTTTCTTT. This sequence encodes CASSFQGNTEAFF.